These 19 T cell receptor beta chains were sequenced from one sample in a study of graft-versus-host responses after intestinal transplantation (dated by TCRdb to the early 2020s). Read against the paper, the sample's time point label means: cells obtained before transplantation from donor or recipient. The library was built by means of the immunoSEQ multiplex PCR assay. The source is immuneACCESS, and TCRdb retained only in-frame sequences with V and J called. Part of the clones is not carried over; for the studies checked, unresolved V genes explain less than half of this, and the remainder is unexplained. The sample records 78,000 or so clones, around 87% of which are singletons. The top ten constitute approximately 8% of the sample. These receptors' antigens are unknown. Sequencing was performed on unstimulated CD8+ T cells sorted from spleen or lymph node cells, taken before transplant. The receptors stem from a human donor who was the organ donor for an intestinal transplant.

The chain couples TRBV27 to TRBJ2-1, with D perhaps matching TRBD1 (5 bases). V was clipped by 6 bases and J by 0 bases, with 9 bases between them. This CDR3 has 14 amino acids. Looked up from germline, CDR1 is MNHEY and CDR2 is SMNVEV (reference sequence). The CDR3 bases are TGTGCCAGCAGAGACAGTTCCTCCTACAATGAGCAGTTCTTC. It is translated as CASRDSSSYNEQFF.

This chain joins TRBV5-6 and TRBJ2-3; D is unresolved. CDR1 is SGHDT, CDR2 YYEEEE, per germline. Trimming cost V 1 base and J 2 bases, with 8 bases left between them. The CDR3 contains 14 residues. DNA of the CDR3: TGTGCCAGCAGCTTGTCCAGATTCACAGATACGCAGTATTTT. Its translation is CASSLSRFTDTQYF.

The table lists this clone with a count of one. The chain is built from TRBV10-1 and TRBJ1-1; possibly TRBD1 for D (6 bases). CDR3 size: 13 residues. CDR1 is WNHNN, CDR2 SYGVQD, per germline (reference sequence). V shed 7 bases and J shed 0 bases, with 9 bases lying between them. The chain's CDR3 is CASKQGMNTEAFF. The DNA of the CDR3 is TGCGCCAGCAAGCAGGGGATGAACACTGAAGCTTTCTTT.

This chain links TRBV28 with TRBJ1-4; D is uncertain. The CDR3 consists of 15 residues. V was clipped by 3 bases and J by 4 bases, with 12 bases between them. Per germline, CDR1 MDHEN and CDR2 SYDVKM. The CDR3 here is CASSFRPALNEKLFF. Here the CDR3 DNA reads TGTGCCAGCAGTTTCCGCCCTGCTCTTAATGAAAAACTGTTTTTT.

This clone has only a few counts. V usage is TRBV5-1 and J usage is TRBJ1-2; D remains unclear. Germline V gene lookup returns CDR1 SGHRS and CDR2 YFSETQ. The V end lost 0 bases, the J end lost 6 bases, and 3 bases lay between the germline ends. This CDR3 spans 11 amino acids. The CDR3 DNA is TGCGCCAGCAGCTTGGGCAATGGCTACACCTTC. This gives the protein CASSLGNGYTF.

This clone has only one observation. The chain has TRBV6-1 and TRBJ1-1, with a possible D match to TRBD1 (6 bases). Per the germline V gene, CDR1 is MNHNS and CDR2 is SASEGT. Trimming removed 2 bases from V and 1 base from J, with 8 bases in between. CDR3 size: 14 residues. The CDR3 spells CASSEWGANTEAFF. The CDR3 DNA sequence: TGTGCCAGCAGTGAATGGGGGGCGAACACTGAAGCTTTCTTT.

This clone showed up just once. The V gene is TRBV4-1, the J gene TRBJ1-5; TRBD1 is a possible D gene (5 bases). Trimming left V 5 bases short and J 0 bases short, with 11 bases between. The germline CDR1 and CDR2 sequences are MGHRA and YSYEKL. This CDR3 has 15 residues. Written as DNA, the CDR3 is TGCGCCAGCAGCGTAGGGGAGAATAGCAATCAGCCCCAGCATTTT. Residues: CASSVGENSNQPQHF.

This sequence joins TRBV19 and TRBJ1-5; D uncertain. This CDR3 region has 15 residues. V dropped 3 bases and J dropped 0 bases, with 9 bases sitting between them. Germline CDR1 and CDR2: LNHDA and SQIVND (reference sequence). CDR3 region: CASSMGGFSNQPQHF. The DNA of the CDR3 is TGTGCCAGTAGTATGGGTGGGTTTAGCAATCAGCCCCAGCATTTT. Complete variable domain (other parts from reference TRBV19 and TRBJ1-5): DGGITQSPKYLFRKEGQNVTLSCEQNLNHDAMYWYRQDPGQGLRLIYYSQIVNDFQKGDIAEGYSVSREKKESFPLTVTSAQKNPTAFYLCASSMGGFSNQPQHFGDGTRLSIL.

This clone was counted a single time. The CDR3 nucleotides are TGCGCCAGCAGCCCGACAGACACCGGGGAGCTGTTTTTT. Amino acids: CASSPTDTGELFF. The chain combines TRBV5-1 with TRBJ2-2; a possible D gene is TRBD1 (5 bases). CDR3 length: 13 amino acids. Germline CDR1 SGHRS, CDR2 YFSETQ. V was pared by 4 bases and J by 3 bases, with 7 bases between.

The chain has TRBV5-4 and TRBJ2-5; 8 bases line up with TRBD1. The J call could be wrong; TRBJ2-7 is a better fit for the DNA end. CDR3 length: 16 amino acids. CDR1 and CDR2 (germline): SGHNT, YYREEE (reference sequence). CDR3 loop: CASSFYRGVFSYEQYF. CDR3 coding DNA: TGTGCCAGCAGCTTTTACAGGGGGGTATTTTCCTACGAGCAGTACTTC.

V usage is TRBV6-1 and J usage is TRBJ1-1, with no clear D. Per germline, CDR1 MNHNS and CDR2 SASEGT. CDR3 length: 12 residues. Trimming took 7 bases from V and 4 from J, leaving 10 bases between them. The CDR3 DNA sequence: TGTGCCAGCATTAGGGTGGGCACTGAAGCTTTCTTT. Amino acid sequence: CASIRVGTEAFF.

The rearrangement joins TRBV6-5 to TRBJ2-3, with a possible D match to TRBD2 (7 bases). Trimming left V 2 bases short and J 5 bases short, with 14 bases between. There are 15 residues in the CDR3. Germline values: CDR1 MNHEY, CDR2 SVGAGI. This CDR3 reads CASSYGGGSGDTQYF. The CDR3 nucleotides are TGTGCCAGCAGTTACGGGGGGGGCTCGGGAGATACGCAGTATTTT.

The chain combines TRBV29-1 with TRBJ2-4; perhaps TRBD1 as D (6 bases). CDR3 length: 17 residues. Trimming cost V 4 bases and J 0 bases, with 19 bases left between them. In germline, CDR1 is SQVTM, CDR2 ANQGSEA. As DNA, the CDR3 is TGCAGCGTTGGGGATACGACAGGAAATCTAGCCAAAAACATTCAGTACTTC. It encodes CSVGDTTGNLAKNIQYF.

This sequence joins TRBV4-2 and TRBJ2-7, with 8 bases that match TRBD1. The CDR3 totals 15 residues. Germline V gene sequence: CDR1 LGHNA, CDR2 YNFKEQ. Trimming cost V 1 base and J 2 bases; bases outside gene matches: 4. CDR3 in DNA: TGTGCCAGCAGCCAAGCCCAGGGGGCCACCTACGAGCAGTACTTC. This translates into CASSQAQGATYEQYF.

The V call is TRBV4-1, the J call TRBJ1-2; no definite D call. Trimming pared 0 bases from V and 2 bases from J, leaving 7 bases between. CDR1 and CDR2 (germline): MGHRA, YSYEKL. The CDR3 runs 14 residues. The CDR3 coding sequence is TGCGCCAGCAGCCAAGACGGGCTAAACTATGGCTACACCTTC. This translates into CASSQDGLNYGYTF.

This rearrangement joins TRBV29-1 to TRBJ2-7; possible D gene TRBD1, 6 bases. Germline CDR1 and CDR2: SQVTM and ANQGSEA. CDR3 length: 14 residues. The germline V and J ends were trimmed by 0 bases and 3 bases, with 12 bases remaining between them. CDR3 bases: TGCAGCGTTGAAGACCAGGGGTTGGGCTACGAGCAGTACTTC. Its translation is CSVEDQGLGYEQYF.

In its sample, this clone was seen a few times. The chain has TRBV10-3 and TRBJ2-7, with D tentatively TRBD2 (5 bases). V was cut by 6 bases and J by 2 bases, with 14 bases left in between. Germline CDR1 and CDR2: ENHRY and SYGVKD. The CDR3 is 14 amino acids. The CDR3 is CAIRREPQPYEQYF. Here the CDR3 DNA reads TGTGCCATCAGAAGGGAGCCCCAACCCTACGAGCAGTACTTC.

For the CDR3, the DNA is TGTGCCAGCAGTGAATCGGTGGAGAATTCACCCCTCCACTTT. Encoded protein: CASSESVENSPLHF. The gene calls are TRBV6-5 and TRBJ1-6; D ambiguous. The CDR3 sequence is 14 residues long. The V gene lost 5 bases and the J gene lost 7 bases, with 12 bases spanning the gap. Germline V gene lookup returns CDR1 MNHEY and CDR2 SVGAGI.

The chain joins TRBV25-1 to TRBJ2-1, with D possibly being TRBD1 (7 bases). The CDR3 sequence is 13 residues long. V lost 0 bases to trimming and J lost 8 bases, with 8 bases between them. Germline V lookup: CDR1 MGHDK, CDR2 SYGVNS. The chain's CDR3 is CASSEYRGDEQFF. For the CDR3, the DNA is TGTGCCAGCAGTGAATACAGGGGGGATGAGCAGTTCTTC.